This entry describes one T cell receptor beta chain. Genomic DNA, serving as template, underwent TCR beta VDJ and CDR3 profiling. A single record per CDR3 protein comes from TCRdb applying MiXCR to the reads. The sample gives about 130,000 distinct CDR3 sequences, over 45% of which show up once; around 2.3% is in the top ten. Germline CDR1 DFQATT, CDR2 SNEGSKA (reference sequence). CDR3 length: 15 residues. V shed 4 bases, J shed 4 bases, and the junction held 6 bases outside the gene matches. These data originate in a study of CD8+CD57+ T cells in acquired aplastic anemia. The receptor was isolated from a human donor in good health, serving as a control. This chain links TRBV20-1 with TRBJ1-5; 11 nucleotides line up with TRBD1. The sequenced sample consisted of sorted CD4+, CD8+, or CD8+CD57+ T cells (not recorded which) from PBMCs. CDR3 loop: CSATYRDRGNQPQHF. The CDR3 nucleotides are TGCAGTGCTACATACCGGGACAGGGGGAATCAGCCCCAGCATTTT.